Following are 16 T cell receptor beta chains from one sample sequenced in a study of blood T cell repertoires in COVID-19. Here immunoSEQ multiplex PCR was the method, and the copy in TCRdb shows in-frame clones only, minus some. The sample consists of about 150,000 clones, approximately 88% of them appearing once. The sequenced sample was peripheral blood. All receptors derive from a human donor in a cohort sampled during active COVID-19.

This clone was observed once. This chain links TRBV21-1 with TRBJ1-1. TRBV21-1 is recorded as a pseudogene. This CDR3 has 13 amino acids. The CDR3 region is CASSRVGRAEAFF. The CDR3 DNA reads TGTGCCAGCAGCAGGGTAGGGAGGGCTGAAGCTTTCTTT.

This rearrangement joins TRBV7-2 to TRBJ2-7; 9 bases are shared with TRBD2. V shed 5 bases, J shed 0 bases, and the junction held 5 bases outside the gene matches. Per germline, CDR1 SGHTA and CDR2 FQGNSA. CDR3 length: 15 amino acids. The CDR3 nucleotides read TGTGCCAGCAGCCAGCCGGGACTAGCCTCCTACGAGCAGTACTTC. Translation gives CASSQPGLASYEQYF.

The chain has TRBV25-1 and TRBJ2-6; D uncertain. This CDR3 has 17 amino acids. The germline V gene encodes CDR1 MGHDK and CDR2 SYGVNS. The ends were cut back, 3 bases at V and 0 bases at J, with 12 bases in the middle. CDR3 loop: CASSDGEVHSGANVLTF. CDR3 nucleotides: TGTGCCAGCAGTGATGGAGAGGTCCACTCTGGGGCCAACGTCCTGACTTTC.

The chain employs TRBV19 and TRBJ1-4, with unresolved D. Per germline, CDR1 LNHDA and CDR2 SQIVND (reference sequence). The CDR3 loop spans 15 amino acids. V was cut by 5 bases and J by 4 bases, with 14 bases left in between. CDR3 DNA: TGTGCCAGTAGTTCGCCCCGGGAGGGTAATGAAAAACTGTTTTTT. Translation gives CASSSPREGNEKLFF.

The chain recombines TRBV5-6 with TRBJ1-2; D remains unclear. Per germline, CDR1 SGHDT and CDR2 YYEEEE. V was pared by 0 bases and J by 7 bases, with 10 bases between. The CDR3 length is 13 residues. In DNA form, the CDR3 reads TGTGCCAGCAGCTTGGTAGGGAGTCGTGGCTACACCTTC. Translation gives CASSLVGSRGYTF. The full variable domain, with the rest looked up from reference TRBV5-6 and TRBJ1-2, is DAGVTQSPTHLIKTRGQQVTLRCSPKSGHDTVSWYQQALGQGPQFIFQYYEEEERQRGNFPDRFSGHQFPNYSSELNVNALLLGDSALYLCASSLVGSRGYTFGSGTRLTVV.

This chain uses TRBV7-2 with TRBJ1-6; the match to TRBD1 covers 8 bases. The CDR3 runs to 15 residues. Germline CDR1 SGHTA, CDR2 FQGNSA. The junction had 5 bases not matched to a gene; V was cut back by 4 bases and J by 6 bases. The CDR3: CASSSSGGRNSPLHF. The CDR3 DNA sequence: TGTGCCAGCAGCTCTTCAGGGGGCCGTAATTCACCCCTCCACTTT.

The sample holds a few counts of this clone. An end of the junction differs from the germline gene, which may be a read error. This rearrangement joins TRBV7-9 to TRBJ1-2, with TRBD1 matching over 7 bases. CDR1 and CDR2 from the germline V gene are SEHNR and FQNEAQ (reference sequence). This CDR3 has 13 residues. The chain's CDR3 is CASSAQELTGSNF. For the CDR3, the DNA is TGTGCCAGCAGCGCCCAAGAACTGACAGGGTCAAACTTC.

The chain couples TRBV28 to TRBJ2-1; 15 nucleotides match TRBD2. This CDR3 has 14 amino acids. Per the germline V gene, CDR1 is MDHEN and CDR2 is SYDVKM. Trimming at V came to 5 bases and at J to 10 bases, leaving 3 bases not matched to a gene. CDR3 DNA: TGTGCCAGCAGTGGGACTAGCGGGGGGCAGGAGCAGTTCTTC. Its protein is CASSGTSGGQEQFF. The whole variable domain, filled in from reference TRBV28 and TRBJ2-1, reads DVKVTQSSRYLVKRTGEKVFLECVQDMDHENMFWYRQDPGLGLRLIYFSYDVKMKEKGDIPEGYSVSREKKERFSLILESASTNQTSMYLCASSGTSGGQEQFFGPGTRLTVL.

Written as DNA, the CDR3 is TGTGCCAGCAGCTTTAGCGGAACGGACTACGAGCAGTACTTC. Translation gives CASSFSGTDYEQYF. This rearrangement joins TRBV7-6 to TRBJ2-7; a possible D gene is TRBD2 (6 bases). The CDR3 covers 14 residues. V gave up 3 bases and J gave up 3 bases, with 12 bases separating them. CDR1 and CDR2 from the germline V gene are SGHVS and FNYEAQ.

The V gene is TRBV2, the J gene TRBJ2-6, with D possibly TRBD2 on 6 matching bases. V shed 3 bases and J shed 2 bases, with 17 bases lying between them. This CDR3 region has 18 residues. CDR1 and CDR2 (germline): SNHLY, FYNNEI. CDR3 amino acids: CASSERGRMLAGANVLTF. DNA of the CDR3: TGTGCCAGCAGTGAGCGGGGACGGATGCTGGCTGGGGCCAACGTCCTGACTTTC.

The genes are TRBV28 and TRBJ2-7; a weak D match, TRBD2 (7 bases). Between the trimmed V and J ends, which lost 1 base and 3 bases, there was a span of 19 bases. Per germline, CDR1 MDHEN and CDR2 SYDVKM. The CDR3 spans 17 residues. The CDR3 sequence is CASSLYRTPGEGYEQYF. In DNA form, the CDR3 reads TGTGCCAGCAGTTTATACAGGACGCCAGGGGAGGGCTACGAGCAGTACTTC. Full variable domain (missing parts from reference TRBV28 and TRBJ2-7): DVKVTQSSRYLVKRTGEKVFLECVQDMDHENMFWYRQDPGLGLRLIYFSYDVKMKEKGDIPEGYSVSREKKERFSLILESASTNQTSMYLCASSLYRTPGEGYEQYFGPGTRLTVT.

V is TRBV10-1 and J is TRBJ2-5; D might be TRBD1 (6 bases). The V end was cut by 1 base, the J end by 0 bases, with 18 bases between. From germline, CDR1 is WNHNN and CDR2 SYGVQD (reference sequence). The CDR3 runs to 18 residues. In DNA form, the CDR3 reads TGCGCCAGCAGTGAGTTCCGTGGGCAGGGGTGCCACCAAGAGACCCAGTACTTC. As protein: CASSEFRGQGCHQETQYF.

This chain uses TRBV19 with TRBJ2-3, with 11 bases identical to TRBD2. This CDR3 region has 15 residues. Trimming removed 5 bases from V and 9 bases from J; junction bases left unmatched: 10. In germline, CDR1 is LNHDA, CDR2 SQIVND (reference sequence). CDR3: CASSPQLAGVETQYF. Here the CDR3 DNA reads TGTGCCAGTAGTCCACAACTAGCGGGAGTAGAGACGCAGTATTTT.

V is TRBV15 and J is TRBJ2-7; 10 bases agree with TRBD2. V was clipped by 0 bases and J by 4 bases; unmatched bases: 3. Germline V gives CDR1 LNHNV, CDR2 YYDKDF (reference sequence). The CDR3 is made up of 15 amino acids. The CDR3 sequence is CATSRETSGPYEQYF. CDR3 DNA: TGTGCCACCAGCAGAGAGACTAGCGGGCCATACGAGCAGTACTTC.

This clone was seen just once. The chain joins TRBV4-1 to TRBJ2-7; D may be TRBD2 (6 bases). The CDR3 sequence is 16 residues long. CDR1 MGHRA and CDR2 YSYEKL come from the germline V gene. Trimming took 0 bases from V and 4 from J, leaving 16 bases between them. The CDR3 region has the DNA TGCGCCAGCAGCCAAGACCTGCGGAGGGCCCTATACGAGCAGTACTTC. The encoded protein is CASSQDLRRALYEQYF.

V usage is TRBV29-1 and J usage is TRBJ1-2, with 10 bases matching TRBD1. Germline CDR1 reads SQVTM; CDR2 reads ANQGSEA. V was pared by 7 bases and J by 7 bases, with 0 bases of the junction left unmatched. This CDR3 spans 10 amino acids. The CDR3 coding sequence is TGCAGCGGGACAGGGGGTGGCTACACCTTC. Translation gives CSGTGGGYTF.